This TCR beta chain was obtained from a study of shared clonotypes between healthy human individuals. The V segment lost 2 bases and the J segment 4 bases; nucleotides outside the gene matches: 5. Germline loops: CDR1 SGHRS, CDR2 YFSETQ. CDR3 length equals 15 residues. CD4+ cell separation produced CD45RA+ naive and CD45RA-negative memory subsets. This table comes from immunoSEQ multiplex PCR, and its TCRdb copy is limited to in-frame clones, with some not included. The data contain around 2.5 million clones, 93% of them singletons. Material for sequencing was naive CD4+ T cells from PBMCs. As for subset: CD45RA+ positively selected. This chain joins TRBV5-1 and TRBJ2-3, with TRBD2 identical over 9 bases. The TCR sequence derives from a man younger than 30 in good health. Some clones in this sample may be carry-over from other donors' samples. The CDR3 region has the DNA TGCGCCAGCAGCTTCCTTAGCGGGAGCGCAGATACGCAGTATTTT. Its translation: CASSFLSGSADTQYF.